One sample yielded the 26 T cell receptor beta chains listed below, sequenced in a study of cytomegalovirus exposure and HLA in healthy donors. Assay: immunoSEQ multiplex PCR; the TCRdb copy retains only in-frame clones and omits some. The sample lists 200,000 or so clones, about 79% occurring once. Sequences were obtained from PBMCs. Every receptor here comes from a woman in her 30s in good health and CMV-seropositive.

The chain combines TRBV6-5 with TRBJ1-2; 7 nucleotides match TRBD1. The CDR3 totals 14 residues. Germline CDR1 is MNHEY and CDR2 is SVGAGI. V dropped 5 bases and J dropped 7; count of bases not matched to a gene: 10. This chain's CDR3 is CASSPSRGRGGYTF. CDR3 nucleotide sequence: TGTGCCAGCAGTCCGTCTAGGGGGCGAGGTGGCTACACCTTC.

The chain has TRBV4-1 and TRBJ1-1; perhaps TRBD1 as D (6 bases). Germline CDR1 MGHRA, CDR2 YSYEKL. CDR3 size: 14 residues. The V and J ends lost 1 base and 6 bases respectively, with 12 bases between them. The CDR3 DNA reads as TGCGCCAGCAGCCAAGGGCAGGGGAGCGCTGAAGCTTTCTTT. Amino acids: CASSQGQGSAEAFF.

This rearrangement joins TRBV5-6 to TRBJ2-3, with D possibly being TRBD2 (6 bases). In germline, CDR1 is SGHDT, CDR2 YYEEEE. The CDR3 has 13 amino acids. Deletions cut 3 bases from V and 4 bases from J, with 9 bases between. DNA for the CDR3: TGTGCCAGCAGCTCTAGCGCACCAGATACGCAGTATTTT. It yields the protein CASSSSAPDTQYF.

The rearrangement uses TRBV9 and TRBJ1-1, with unresolved D. Germline V gives CDR1 SGDLS, CDR2 YYNGEE. The CDR3 has 13 residues. Between the trimmed V and J ends, which lost 3 bases and 8 bases, there was a span of 14 bases. Here the CDR3 reads CASSGDGRGEAFF. CDR3 coding DNA: TGTGCCAGCAGCGGCGACGGGCGAGGGGAAGCTTTCTTT.

V gene TRBV28 combines with J gene TRBJ1-2; D remains ambiguous. Deletions cut 5 bases from V and 4 bases from J, with 8 bases between. Germline V gene sequence: CDR1 MDHEN, CDR2 SYDVKM. This CDR3 is built from 12 residues. CDR3: CASSPGVYGYTF. In nucleotides, the CDR3 is TGTGCCAGCAGTCCCGGGGTCTATGGCTACACCTTC.

This clone was seen a handful of times. The chain combines TRBV4-2 with TRBJ2-7, with 7 bases lining up with TRBD2. The CDR3 length is 13 residues. Germline values: CDR1 LGHNA, CDR2 YNFKEQ. V gave up 0 bases and J gave up 7 bases; unmatched junction bases: 3. DNA of the CDR3: TGTGCCAGCAGCCAAGAGGGAGGGCAGGAGCAGTACTTC. Translated: CASSQEGGQEQYF.

The V call is TRBV28, the J call TRBJ2-2; TRBD1 matches at 10 bases. The CDR3 is 16 amino acids. With 9 bases clipped from V and 3 bases from J, the junction kept 10 bases outside the gene matches. Per the germline V gene, CDR1 is MDHEN and CDR2 is SYDVKM. The CDR3 here is CASIGTGVSYTGELFF. CDR3 coding DNA: TGTGCCAGTATCGGGACAGGGGTTTCCTACACCGGGGAGCTGTTTTTT.

In this sample, this clone turned up once. This chain links TRBV6-5 with TRBJ2-1; the match to TRBD1 covers 7 bases. The CDR3 has 14 amino acids. In germline, CDR1 is MNHEY, CDR2 SVGAGI. With 5 bases clipped from V and 6 bases from J, the junction kept 7 bases outside the gene matches. The CDR3 DNA reads TGTGCCAGCAGTCCCGACAGGGTGCGCAATGAGCAGTTCTTC. This encodes CASSPDRVRNEQFF.

This rearrangement joins TRBV27 to TRBJ2-1; TRBD1 is a possible D gene (6 bases). V was shortened by 3 bases and J by 0 bases, with 15 bases between the two germline ends. The CDR3 has 17 residues. CDR1 MNHEY and CDR2 SMNVEV come from the germline V gene (reference sequence). The CDR3 is CASSFLALGGSYNEQFF. The CDR3 DNA sequence: TGTGCCAGCAGTTTCCTTGCCTTAGGGGGCTCCTACAATGAGCAGTTCTTC.

The J gene is TRBJ2-1, the V gene TRBV5-1; TRBD1 aligns across 10 bases. J gave up 6 bases and V 2 bases, and 14 bases lay outside the gene matches. The CDR3 totals 18 residues. Germline CDR1 SGHRS, CDR2 YFSETQ. The CDR3 spells CASSFNAWGTGAVNEQFF. The CDR3 region has the DNA TGCGCCAGCAGCTTCAACGCGTGGGGGACAGGGGCCGTCAATGAGCAGTTCTTC. Full variable domain (missing parts from reference TRBV5-1 and TRBJ2-1): KAGVTQTPRYLIKTRGQQVTLSCSPISGHRSVSWYQQTPGQGLQFLFEYFSETQRNKGNFPGRFSGRQFSNSRSEMNVSTLELGDSALYLCASSFNAWGTGAVNEQFFGPGTRLTVL.

The chain joins TRBV11-2 to TRBJ2-5; 7 nucleotides match TRBD1. Trimming took 1 base from V and 5 from J; bases not matched to a gene: 10. This CDR3 has 16 residues. CDR1 and CDR2 from the germline V gene are SGHAT and FQNNGV. The DNA of the CDR3 is TGTGCCAGCAGCTTAGGGTTAACAGGGGAGATGGAGACCCAGTACTTC. This codes for CASSLGLTGEMETQYF.

The CDR3 is CASSVDPMTVGYTF. The CDR3 nucleotides read TGTGCCAGCAGCGTAGACCCGATGACAGTAGGCTACACCTTC. The chain employs TRBV9 and TRBJ1-2, with D tentatively TRBD1 (5 bases). Germline assignment: CDR1 SGDLS and CDR2 YYNGEE. V was trimmed by 0 bases and J by 8 bases, leaving 14 bases between them. The CDR3 is made up of 14 amino acids.

The rearrangement joins TRBV18 to TRBJ2-1; a possible D gene is TRBD2 (6 bases). Germline V gene lookup returns CDR1 KGHSH and CDR2 LQKENI. The V end was cut by 0 bases, the J end by 8 bases, with 8 bases between. The CDR3 consists of 13 residues. The CDR3 reads CASSPPGGYEQFF. DNA of the CDR3: TGTGCCAGCTCACCACCGGGGGGTTATGAGCAGTTCTTC.

This chain links TRBV19 with TRBJ1-1; no firm D call. This CDR3 has 15 residues. The germline V and J ends were trimmed by 1 base and 4 bases, with 13 bases remaining between them. CDR1 and CDR2 from the germline V gene are LNHDA and SQIVND (reference sequence). The CDR3 loop is CASSIGPWEVTEAFF. CDR3 in DNA: TGTGCCAGTAGTATAGGACCGTGGGAGGTCACTGAAGCTTTCTTT.

In DNA form, the CDR3 reads TGTGCCAGCAGGGGTTGGTGGCTAGCGGAGTCTTACCACGAGCAGTACTTC. Protein product: CASRGWWLAESYHEQYF. The chain employs TRBV6-4 and TRBJ2-7; TRBD2 matches at 7 bases. CDR3 length equals 17 residues. CDR1 and CDR2 (germline): MRHNA, SNTAGT. V lost 6 bases and J lost 5; bases outside the gene matches: 19.

The J gene is TRBJ1-3, the V gene TRBV7-2; D gene ambiguous. The germline gives CDR1 SGHTA, CDR2 FQGNSA. Trimming removed 3 bases at V and 4 bases at J, with 4 bases between. The CDR3 is 12 residues long. CDR3 DNA sequence: TGTGCCAGCAGCTTCTCCGGAAACACCATATATTTT. Translation gives CASSFSGNTIYF.

The chain couples TRBV5-1 to TRBJ2-7; weak D call: TRBD2 (6 bases). The CDR3 is 15 residues long. The V and J ends lost 2 bases and 2 bases respectively, with 14 bases between them. Germline values: CDR1 SGHRS, CDR2 YFSETQ. The CDR3 loop reads CASSFTTRGTYEQYF. In DNA, the CDR3 is TGCGCCAGCAGCTTTACAACGCGGGGTACCTACGAGCAGTACTTC.

This chain uses TRBV27 with TRBJ2-2; TRBD1 matches 9 bases. Trimming at V came to 7 bases and at J to 5 bases, leaving 8 bases not matched to a gene. Germline values: CDR1 MNHEY, CDR2 SMNVEV (reference sequence). This CDR3 is 15 amino acids long. The CDR3 coding sequence is TGTGCCAGCACTCCCGGGACAGGGCATACCGGGGAGCTGTTTTTT. It yields the protein CASTPGTGHTGELFF.

The V call is TRBV28, the J call TRBJ2-7; 9 bases are shared with TRBD2. Trimming at V came to 3 bases and at J to 0 bases, leaving 6 bases not matched to a gene. The CDR3 loop spans 16 amino acids. CDR1 MDHEN and CDR2 SYDVKM come from the germline V gene. Here the CDR3 DNA reads TGTGCCAGCAGTTTGGTCCTAGCGGGATTCTCCTACGAGCAGTACTTC. This translates into CASSLVLAGFSYEQYF.

Here the CDR3 DNA reads TGTGCCAGCATCGGGACATCTAATGAAAAACTGTTTTTT. Amino acids: CASIGTSNEKLFF. The chain has TRBV6-1 and TRBJ1-4; D is perhaps TRBD1 (6 bases). The germline gives CDR1 MNHNS, CDR2 SASEGT. The germline V and J ends were trimmed by 7 bases and 3 bases, with 9 bases remaining between them. The CDR3 runs to 13 residues.

This sequence joins TRBV18 and TRBJ2-5; 11 nucleotides agree with TRBD2. Trimming removed 3 bases from V and 4 bases from J; junction bases left unmatched: 4. Germline values: CDR1 KGHSH, CDR2 LQKENI. CDR3 length: 15 amino acids. The CDR3 DNA follows: TGTGCCAGCTCACCTACCGGACTAGCGGGAGAGACCCAGTACTTC. This gives the protein CASSPTGLAGETQYF.

V and J are TRBV29-1 and TRBJ1-4, with D unresolved. Germline loops: CDR1 SQVTM, CDR2 ANQGSEA. CDR3 length: 13 residues. Trimming left V 4 bases short and J 3 bases short, with 9 bases between. As DNA, the CDR3 is TGCAGCGTTGGGCGGGCAGCTAATGAAAAACTGTTTTTT. As protein: CSVGRAANEKLFF.

The chain joins TRBV6-6 to TRBJ2-7, with D maybe TRBD2 (7 bases). V was trimmed by 10 bases and J by 6 bases, leaving 28 bases between them. The V gene's germline CDR1 is MNHNY and CDR2 SVGAGI (reference sequence). The CDR3 has 16 amino acids. DNA for the CDR3: TGTGCCATCGGCAGGGTTGGGGGGGCCGGAGCAGGCGAGCAGTACTTC. It specifies CAIGRVGGAGAGEQYF.

The V call is TRBV6-5, the J call TRBJ2-1; D is unresolved. Trimming cost V 2 bases and J 0 bases, with 5 bases left between them. The CDR3 covers 14 residues. Germline-derived CDR1 and CDR2 are MNHEY and SVGAGI. As DNA, the CDR3 is TGTGCCAGCAGTTACACGAGCTCCTACAATGAGCAGTTCTTC. It encodes CASSYTSSYNEQFF.

CDR3 bases: TGTGCCACCAGCAGAGACGGGACAGGGGACTATGGCTACACCTTC. It translates to CATSRDGTGDYGYTF. The chain combines TRBV15 with TRBJ1-2; TRBD1 matches 10 bases. V trimming: 0 bases; J trimming: 3 bases; junction bases outside the gene matches: 1. CDR3 size: 15 residues. The germline V gene has CDR1 LNHNV and CDR2 YYDKDF (reference sequence). Based on the CDR3 plus reference TRBV15 and TRBJ1-2, the full variable domain is DAMVIQNPRYQVTQFGKPVTLSCSQTLNHNVMYWYQQKSSQAPKLLFHYYDKDFNNEADTPDNFQSRRPNTSFCFLDIRSPGLGDTAMYLCATSRDGTGDYGYTFGSGTRLTVV.

V usage is TRBV30 and J usage is TRBJ2-7, with 11 positions matching TRBD2. Per germline, CDR1 GTSNPN and CDR2 SVGIG (reference sequence). V shed 6 bases, J shed 0 bases, and the junction held 1 base outside the gene matches. This CDR3 is built from 13 residues. The CDR3 sequence: CACTSGSSYEQYF. In nucleotides, the CDR3 is TGTGCCTGCACTAGCGGGAGCTCCTACGAGCAGTACTTC.